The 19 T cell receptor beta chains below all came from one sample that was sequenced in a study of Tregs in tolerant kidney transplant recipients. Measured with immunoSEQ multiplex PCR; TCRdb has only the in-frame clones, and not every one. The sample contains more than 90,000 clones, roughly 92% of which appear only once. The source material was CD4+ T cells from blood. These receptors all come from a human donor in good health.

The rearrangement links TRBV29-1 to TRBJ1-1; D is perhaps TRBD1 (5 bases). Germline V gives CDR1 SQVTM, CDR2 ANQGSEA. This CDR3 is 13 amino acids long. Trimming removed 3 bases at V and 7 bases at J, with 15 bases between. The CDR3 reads CSVEHGRGFEAFF. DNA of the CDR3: TGCAGCGTTGAGCATGGACGGGGCTTTGAAGCTTTCTTT.

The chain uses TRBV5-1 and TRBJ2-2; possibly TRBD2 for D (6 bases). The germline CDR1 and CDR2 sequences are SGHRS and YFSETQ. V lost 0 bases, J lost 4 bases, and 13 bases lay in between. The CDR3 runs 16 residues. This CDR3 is CASSLEFAGTTGELFF. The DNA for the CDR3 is TGCGCCAGCAGCTTGGAGTTCGCGGGAACCACCGGGGAGCTGTTTTTT.

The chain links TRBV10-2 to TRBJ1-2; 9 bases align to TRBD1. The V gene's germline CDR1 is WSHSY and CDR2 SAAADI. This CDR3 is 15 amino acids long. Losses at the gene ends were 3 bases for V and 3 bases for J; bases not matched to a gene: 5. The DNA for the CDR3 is TGCGCCAGCAGTGATCCGGGACAGGGCTACTATGGCTACACCTTC. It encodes CASSDPGQGYYGYTF.

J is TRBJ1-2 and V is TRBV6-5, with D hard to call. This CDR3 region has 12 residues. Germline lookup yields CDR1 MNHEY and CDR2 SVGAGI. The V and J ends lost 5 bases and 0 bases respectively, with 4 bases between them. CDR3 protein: CASSPANYGYTF. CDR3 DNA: TGTGCCAGCAGTCCGGCTAACTATGGCTACACCTTC.

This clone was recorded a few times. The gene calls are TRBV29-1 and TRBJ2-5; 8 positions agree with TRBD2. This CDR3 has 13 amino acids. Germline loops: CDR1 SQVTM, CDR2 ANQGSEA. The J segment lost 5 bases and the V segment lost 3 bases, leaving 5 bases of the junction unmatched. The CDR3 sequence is CSVDEGGGETQYF. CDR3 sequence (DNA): TGCAGCGTTGACGAGGGCGGGGGGGAGACCCAGTACTTC.

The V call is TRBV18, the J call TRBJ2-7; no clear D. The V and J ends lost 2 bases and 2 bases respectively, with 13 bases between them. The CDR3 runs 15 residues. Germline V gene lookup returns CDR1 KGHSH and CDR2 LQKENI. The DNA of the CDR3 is TGTGCCAGCTCACCAAATCGCCAGGTAACCTACGAGCAGTACTTC. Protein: CASSPNRQVTYEQYF. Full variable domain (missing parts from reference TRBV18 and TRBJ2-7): NAGVMQNPRHLVRRRGQEARLRCSPMKGHSHVYWYRQLPEEGLKFMVYLQKENIIDESGMPKERFSAEFPKEGPSILRIQQVVRGDSAAYFCASSPNRQVTYEQYFGPGTRLTVT.

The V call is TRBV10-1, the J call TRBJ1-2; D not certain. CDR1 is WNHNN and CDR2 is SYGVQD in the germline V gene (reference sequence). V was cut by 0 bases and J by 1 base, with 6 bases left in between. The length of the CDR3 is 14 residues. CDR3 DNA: TGCGCCAGCAGTGAGTCGCGGGATAACTATGGCTACACCTTC. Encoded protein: CASSESRDNYGYTF.

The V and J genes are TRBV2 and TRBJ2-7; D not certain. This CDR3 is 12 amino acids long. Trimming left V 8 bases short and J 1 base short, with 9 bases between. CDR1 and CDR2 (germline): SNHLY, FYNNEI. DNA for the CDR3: TGTGCCAGCGGCAGGTTATCCTACGAGCAGTACTTC. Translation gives CASGRLSYEQYF.

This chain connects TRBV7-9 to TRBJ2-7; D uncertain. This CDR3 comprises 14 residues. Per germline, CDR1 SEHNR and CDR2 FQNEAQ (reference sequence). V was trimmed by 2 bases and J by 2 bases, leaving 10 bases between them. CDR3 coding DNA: TGTGCCAGCAGCTTAAGCCGACACCCCTACGAGCAGTACTTC. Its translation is CASSLSRHPYEQYF. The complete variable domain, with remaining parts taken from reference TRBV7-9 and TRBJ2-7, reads DTGVSQNPRHKITKRGQNVTFRCDPISEHNRLYWYRQTLGQGPEFLTYFQNEAQLEKSRLLSDRFSAERPKGSFSTLEIQRTEQGDSAMYLCASSLSRHPYEQYFGPGTRLTVT.

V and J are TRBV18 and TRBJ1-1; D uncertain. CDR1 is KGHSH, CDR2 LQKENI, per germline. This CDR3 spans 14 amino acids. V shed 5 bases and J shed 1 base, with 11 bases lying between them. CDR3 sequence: CASSRFPGNTEAFF. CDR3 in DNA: TGTGCCAGCTCAAGGTTCCCCGGGAACACTGAAGCTTTCTTT.

CDR3 loop: CASSYSFSGQETQYF. The DNA of the CDR3 is TGTGCCAGCAGTTACTCATTTAGCGGGCAAGAGACCCAGTACTTC. The chain recombines TRBV6-6 with TRBJ2-5; 7 nucleotides match TRBD2. Trimming removed 0 bases from V and 2 bases from J; junction bases left unmatched: 3. The CDR3 contains 15 residues. Germline CDR1 and CDR2: MNHNY and SVGAGI (reference sequence).

The CDR3 loop reads CASSSWDTTPETQYF. In DNA, the CDR3 is TGTGCCAGCAGCTCCTGGGACACCACTCCCGAGACCCAGTACTTC. V gene TRBV7-2 combines with J gene TRBJ2-5; maybe TRBD1 (6 bases). The CDR3 contains 15 residues. V shed 4 bases and J shed 5 bases, with 17 bases lying between them. The germline CDR1 and CDR2 sequences are SGHTA and FQGNSA.

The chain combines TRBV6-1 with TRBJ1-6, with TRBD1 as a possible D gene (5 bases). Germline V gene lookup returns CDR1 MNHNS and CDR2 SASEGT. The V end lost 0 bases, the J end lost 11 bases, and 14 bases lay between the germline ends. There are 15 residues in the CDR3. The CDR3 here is CASSEAAWGFPPLHF. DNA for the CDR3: TGTGCCAGCAGTGAAGCCGCGTGGGGGTTCCCACCCCTCCACTTT.

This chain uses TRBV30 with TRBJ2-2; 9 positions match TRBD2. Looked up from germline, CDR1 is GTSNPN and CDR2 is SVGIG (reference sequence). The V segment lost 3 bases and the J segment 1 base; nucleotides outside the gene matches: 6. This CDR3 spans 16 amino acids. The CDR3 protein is CAWRFPAGGNTGELFF. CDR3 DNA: TGTGCCTGGAGATTTCCAGCGGGGGGGAACACCGGGGAGCTGTTTTTT.

The CDR3 sequence is CAWIGDRVQIMNTEAFF. The CDR3, as DNA: TGTGCCTGGATAGGGGACAGGGTGCAAATCATGAACACTGAAGCTTTCTTT. The chain has TRBV30 and TRBJ1-1; 9 positions match TRBD1. V lost 4 bases, J lost 0 bases, and 12 bases stayed unmatched. Germline loops: CDR1 GTSNPN, CDR2 SVGIG (reference sequence). This CDR3 is built from 17 residues.

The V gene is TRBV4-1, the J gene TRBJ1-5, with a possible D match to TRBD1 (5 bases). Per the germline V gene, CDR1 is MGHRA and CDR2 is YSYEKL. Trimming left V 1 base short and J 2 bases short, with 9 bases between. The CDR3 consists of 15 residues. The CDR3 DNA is TGCGCCAGCAGCCAAGGGGGGTTAGGCAATCAGCCCCAGCATTTT. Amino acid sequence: CASSQGGLGNQPQHF.

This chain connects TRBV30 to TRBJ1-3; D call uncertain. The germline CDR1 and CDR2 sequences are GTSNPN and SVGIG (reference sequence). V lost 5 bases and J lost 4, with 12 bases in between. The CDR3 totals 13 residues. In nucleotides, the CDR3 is TGTGCCTGGGGAACGAGGAGCGGAAACACCATATATTTT. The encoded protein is CAWGTRSGNTIYF. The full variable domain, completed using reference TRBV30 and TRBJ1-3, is SQTIHQWPATLVQPVGSPLSLECTVEGTSNPNLYWYRQAAGRGLQLLFYSVGIGQISSEVPQNLSASRPQDRQFILSSKKLLLSDSGFYLCAWGTRSGNTIYFGEGSWLTVV.

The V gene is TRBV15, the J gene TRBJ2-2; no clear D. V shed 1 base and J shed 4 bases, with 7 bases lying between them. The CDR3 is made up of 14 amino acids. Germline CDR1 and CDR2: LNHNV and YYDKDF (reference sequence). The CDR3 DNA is TGTGCCACCAGCAGAGGTTCGTCCACCGGGGAGCTGTTTTTT. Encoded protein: CATSRGSSTGELFF.

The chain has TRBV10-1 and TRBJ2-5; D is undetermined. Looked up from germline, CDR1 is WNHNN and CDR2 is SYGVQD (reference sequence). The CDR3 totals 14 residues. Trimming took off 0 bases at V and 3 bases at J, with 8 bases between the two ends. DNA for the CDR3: TGCGCCAGCAGTGAGTCGACGGTTAAAGAGACCCAGTACTTC. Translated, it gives CASSESTVKETQYF.